This T cell receptor beta chain was documented in a study of T cells after yellow fever vaccination. General observations from the study: The study re-detected most primary-vaccination clones after the booster (roughly 96% CD4, around 90% CD8). Although the secondary response was weaker, it peaked faster, at day 5 versus 15.

This CDR3 is built from 14 residues. The V and J ends lost 3 bases and 6 bases respectively, with 14 bases between them. Germline CDR1 and CDR2: LGHNA and YSLEER. TCRdb reanalysed the 5' RACE reads using MiXCR and keeps one entry per CDR3 protein. The sample consists of some 110,000 distinct CDR3 sequences, approximately 7.1% of them appearing once. Details on this clonotype: What it binds is unknown. A single base separates this from a much larger clone, so it may be a read error.

The J gene is TRBJ2-5, the V gene TRBV4-3, with D possibly being TRBD2 (5 bases). The starting material was CD4+ T cells sorted from PBMCs, obtained more than 40 days after the first yellow fever vaccination. This clonotype was obtained from a young man who received the YFV17D yellow fever vaccine. In DNA, the CDR3 is TGCGCCAGCAGCCATGCCGGGCCCGGGAAGACCCAGTACTTC. Amino acid sequence: CASSHAGPGKTQYF.